The 13 T cell receptor beta chains listed next were all sequenced from one sample in a study of blood T cells in healthy people across ages. The second PCR ran roughly 6 to 11 cycles with a sample-barcoded 5' primer and J-beta primers. TCRdb analysed the 5' RACE reads with MiXCR anew, one entry per CDR3 protein. The data hold hundreds of thousands of distinct CDR3 sequences, with around three fifths observed a single time. Sequencing input: blood. The receptors were gathered from a man aged 35-49 years in good health.

Notes on this clonotype: This may be a read error: a much more frequent sequence differs by one nucleotide. J is TRBJ2-6 and V is TRBV29-1; D unclear. CDR3 length: 14 residues. Trimming left V 0 bases short and J 2 bases short, with 5 bases between. The germline V gene encodes CDR1 SQVTM and CDR2 ANQGSEA. CDR3 sequence (DNA): TGCAGCGTTGAAGAAATCCCTGGGGCCAACGTCCTGACTTTC. Translation gives CSVEEIPGANVLTF.

The rearrangement uses TRBV20-1 and TRBJ2-2; D is unresolved. Trimming cost V 5 bases and J 4 bases, with 17 bases left between them. CDR1 and CDR2 (germline): DFQATT, SNEGSKA (reference sequence). This CDR3 has 15 amino acids. The CDR3, as DNA: TGCAGTGCTCAAGAGCCCAGTCATGGCACCGGGGAGCTGTTTTTT. This translates into CSAQEPSHGTGELFF.

Turning to this clonotype: One junction end disagrees with the germline gene, perhaps due to a read error. The CDR3 DNA reads TGCGGTGCCAGACCTGCGGGGCAGGCGTGGAATGAGCAGTTCTTC. Its protein product is CGARPAGQAWNEQFF. The V call is TRBV20-1, the J call TRBJ2-1; TRBD2 is a possible D gene (6 bases). Germline V lookup: CDR1 DFQATT, CDR2 SNEGSKA (reference sequence). This CDR3 region has 15 residues.

V gene TRBV20-1 combines with J gene TRBJ2-1, with TRBD2 matching 11 bases. V trimming: 3 bases; J trimming: 3 bases; junction bases outside the gene matches: 4. The CDR3 has 15 amino acids. Germline V gene lookup returns CDR1 DFQATT and CDR2 SNEGSKA (reference sequence). In nucleotides, the CDR3 is TGCAGTGCTAGTGGCGGACTAGCGGGCTACAATGAGCAGTTCTTC. This gives the protein CSASGGLAGYNEQFF.

The V gene is TRBV12-3 or TRBV12-4, the J gene TRBJ2-7, with D unclear. The DNA end favors TRBJ2-5, so the J call may be wrong. This CDR3 has 13 amino acids. The chain's CDR3 is CATADRAGETQYF. CDR3 DNA: TGTGCCACGGCGGATAGGGCAGGAGAGACCCAGTACTTC.

In its sample, this clonotype was seen a few times. The chain recombines TRBV10-3 with TRBJ2-7; maybe TRBD1 (6 bases). CDR3 length: 15 amino acids. The V gene lost 3 bases and the J gene lost 0 bases, with 12 bases spanning the gap. Germline CDR1 and CDR2: ENHRY and SYGVKD. The CDR3 sequence is CAISERQGSSYEQYF. CDR3 nucleotide sequence: TGTGCCATCAGTGAACGGCAGGGGAGCTCCTACGAGCAGTACTTC.

V and J are TRBV4-3 and TRBJ2-3, with 10 bases identical to TRBD2. The germline gives CDR1 LGHNA, CDR2 YSLEER. The CDR3 has 17 amino acids. V lost 1 base to trimming and J lost 5 bases; unmatched junction nucleotides: 9. The CDR3, as DNA: TGCGCCAGCAGCCAAGCTCAGCGGGGGGGCGAGGGAGATACGCAGTATTTT. The encoded protein is CASSQAQRGGEGDTQYF.

The chain combines TRBV20-1 with TRBJ2-7, with 7 bases matching TRBD2. J lost 2 bases, V lost 5 bases, and 6 bases had no gene match. This CDR3 has 13 amino acids. Germline lookup yields CDR1 DFQATT and CDR2 SNEGSKA (reference sequence). CDR3 region: CSAGRDYTYEQYF. The CDR3 DNA is TGCAGTGCTGGCCGGGACTACACCTACGAGCAGTACTTC.

In DNA form, the CDR3 reads TGCAGTGCCCAGGCAGGGGGCTACGAGCAGTACTTC. As protein: CSAQAGGYEQYF. The rearrangement joins TRBV20-1 to TRBJ2-7, with TRBD1 identical over 7 bases. V gave up 6 bases and J gave up 3 bases; unmatched junction bases: 5. The CDR3 runs to 12 residues. Germline assignment: CDR1 DFQATT and CDR2 SNEGSKA (reference sequence).

There are many counts of this clonotype. The chain links TRBV29-1 to TRBJ2-5; D gene uncertain. There are 12 residues in the CDR3. Germline CDR1 is SQVTM and CDR2 is ANQGSEA. V shed 4 bases and J shed 2 bases, with 8 bases lying between them. This CDR3 reads CSVGLQQETQYF. CDR3 sequence (DNA): TGCAGCGTTGGACTTCAACAAGAGACCCAGTACTTC.

The chain uses TRBV7-2 and TRBJ1-2; the match to TRBD1 covers 8 bases. Germline trimming cut 5 bases from V and 4 bases from J; bases unmatched to any gene: 12. Per the germline V gene, CDR1 is SGHTA and CDR2 is FQGNSA. The CDR3 runs to 16 residues. The CDR3 DNA sequence: TGTGCCAGCAGCACCCAACCGGGACAGGTTAGCTATGGCTACACCTTC. Its protein is CASSTQPGQVSYGYTF.

This clonotype has only a few counts. This rearrangement joins TRBV5-1 to TRBJ1-2, with 8 bases that match TRBD1. V lost 4 bases and J lost 6; bases outside the gene matches: 5. Germline CDR1 reads SGHRS; CDR2 reads YFSETQ. This CDR3 region has 13 residues. The DNA of the CDR3 is TGCGCCAGCAGCGGAACAGGGGGTCATGGCTACACCTTC. Its translation: CASSGTGGHGYTF.

The genes are TRBV18 and TRBJ1-2; D perhaps matches TRBD1 (5 bases). From germline, CDR1 is KGHSH and CDR2 LQKENI. V lost 3 bases to trimming and J lost 10 bases, with 24 bases between them. The length of the CDR3 is 16 residues. This CDR3 is CASSPPGEGLVIDYTF. CDR3 bases: TGTGCCAGCTCACCCCCGGGGGAAGGGCTGGTCATTGACTACACCTTC. The full variable domain, with the rest looked up from reference TRBV18 and TRBJ1-2, is NAGVMQNPRHLVRRRGQEARLRCSPMKGHSHVYWYRQLPEEGLKFMVYLQKENIIDESGMPKERFSAEFPKEGPSILRIQQVVRGDSAAYFCASSPPGEGLVIDYTFGSGTRLTVV.